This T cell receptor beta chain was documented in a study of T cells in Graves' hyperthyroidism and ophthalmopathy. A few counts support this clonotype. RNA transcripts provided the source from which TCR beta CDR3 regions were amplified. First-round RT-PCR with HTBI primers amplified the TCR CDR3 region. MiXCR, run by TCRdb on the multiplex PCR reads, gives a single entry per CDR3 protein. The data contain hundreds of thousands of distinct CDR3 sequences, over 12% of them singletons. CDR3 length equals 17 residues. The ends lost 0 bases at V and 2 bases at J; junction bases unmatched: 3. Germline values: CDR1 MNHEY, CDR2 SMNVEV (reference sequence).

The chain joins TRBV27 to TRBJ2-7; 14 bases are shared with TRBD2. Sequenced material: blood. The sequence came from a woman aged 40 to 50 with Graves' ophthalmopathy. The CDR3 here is CASSLSGLAGAPYEQYF. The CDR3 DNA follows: TGTGCCAGCAGTTTATCGGGACTAGCGGGGGCCCCCTACGAGCAGTACTTC.